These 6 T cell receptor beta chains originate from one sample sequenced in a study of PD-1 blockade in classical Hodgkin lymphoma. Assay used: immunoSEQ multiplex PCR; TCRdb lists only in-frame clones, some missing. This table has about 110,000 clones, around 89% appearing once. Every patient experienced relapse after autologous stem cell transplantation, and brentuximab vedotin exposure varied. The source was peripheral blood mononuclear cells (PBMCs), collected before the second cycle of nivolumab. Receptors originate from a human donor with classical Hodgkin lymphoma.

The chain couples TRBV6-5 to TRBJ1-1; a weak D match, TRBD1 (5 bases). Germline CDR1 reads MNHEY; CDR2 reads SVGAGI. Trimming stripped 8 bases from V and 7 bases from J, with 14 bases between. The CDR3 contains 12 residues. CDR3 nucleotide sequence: TGTGCCAGCCGGACCTCAACAGGTGAAGCTTTCTTT. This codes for CASRTSTGEAFF.

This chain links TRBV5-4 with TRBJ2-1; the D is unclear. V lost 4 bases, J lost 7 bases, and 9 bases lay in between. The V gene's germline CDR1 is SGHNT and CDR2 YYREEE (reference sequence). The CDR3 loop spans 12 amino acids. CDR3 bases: TGTGCCAGCAGCATAGAGAGTAATGAGCAGTTCTTC. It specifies CASSIESNEQFF.

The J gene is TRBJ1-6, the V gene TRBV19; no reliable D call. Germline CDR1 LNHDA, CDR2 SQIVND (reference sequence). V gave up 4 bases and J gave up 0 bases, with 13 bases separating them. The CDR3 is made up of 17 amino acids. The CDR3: CASSTQRRSSYNSPLHF. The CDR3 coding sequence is TGTGCCAGTAGTACGCAACGGAGGAGCTCCTATAATTCACCCCTCCACTTT.

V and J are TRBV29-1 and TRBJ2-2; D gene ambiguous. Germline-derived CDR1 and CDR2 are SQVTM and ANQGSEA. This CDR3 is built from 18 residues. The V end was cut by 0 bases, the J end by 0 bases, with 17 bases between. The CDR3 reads CSVEERIPPFPNTGELFF. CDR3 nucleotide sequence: TGCAGCGTTGAAGAGCGCATTCCCCCTTTTCCGAACACCGGGGAGCTGTTTTTT.

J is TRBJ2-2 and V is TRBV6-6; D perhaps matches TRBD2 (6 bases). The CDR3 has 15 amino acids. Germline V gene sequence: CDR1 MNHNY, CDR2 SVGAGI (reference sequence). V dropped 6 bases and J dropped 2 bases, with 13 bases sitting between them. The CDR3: CASSLGTLNTGELFF. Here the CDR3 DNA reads TGTGCCAGCAGCCTAGGGACTCTAAACACCGGGGAGCTGTTTTTT.

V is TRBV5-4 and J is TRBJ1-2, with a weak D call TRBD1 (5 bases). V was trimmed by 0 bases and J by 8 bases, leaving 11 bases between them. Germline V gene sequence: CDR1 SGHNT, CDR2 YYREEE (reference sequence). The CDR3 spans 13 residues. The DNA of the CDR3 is TGTGCCAGCAGCTTGGCAGGGATAAACGGCTACACCTTC. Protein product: CASSLAGINGYTF.